This entry features one T cell receptor beta chain sequence. The germline V gene has CDR1 SGDLS and CDR2 YYNGEE. This CDR3 comprises 15 residues. The V end was cut by 3 bases, the J end by 4 bases, with 15 bases between. This sample is part of a study of blood T cell repertoires in COVID-19. Seattle patients were enrolled during active infection and followed longitudinally. Under the authors' procedure: Estimation of nucleated cell counts relied on the amplification of reference gene primers. The assay was immunoSEQ multiplex PCR, and TCRdb's table has in-frame clones only and misses some. The V and J calls and clone size were taken over from that table, and D and trimming were inferred from the DNA. The data hold approximately 280,000 clones, with over 75% observed a single time.

Sequencing used peripheral blood. The V and J genes are TRBV9 and TRBJ2-3; D may be TRBD2 (5 bases). The receptor was derived from a woman aged 25 to 39 with COVID-19, enrolled during active disease. The CDR3 nucleotides read TGTGCCAGCAGCGCCCCACTAGAGAACTCAGATACGCAGTATTTT. Encoded protein: CASSAPLENSDTQYF.